This is a list of T cell receptor beta chains from one sample in a study of beta chain features in type 1 diabetes. Libraries were prepared by immunoSEQ multiplex PCR; TCRdb keeps only in-frame clonotypes and omits some of them. This table has about 270,000 clones, 14% appearing once. Sample: naive CD4+ T cells from blood. These receptors came from a young man with type 1 diabetes. Each CDR3 is given with its conserved first and last residue. A D gene is named only where the DNA matches it firmly. Clone size is not always given. Where it is, it says once, few, many or a class for expanded clones.

D	size	length	V	J	DNA	CDR3
TRBD2	-	17	TRBV10-3	TRBJ2-7	TGTGCCATCAGTGGCGTGACTAGCGGGAGTTTATCCTACGAGCAGTACTTC	CAISGVTSGSLSYEQYF
TRBD2	few	14	TRBV5-4	TRBJ2-7	TGTGCCACCTTAGCGGGAGGGCCCCGGGCCGAGCAGTACTTC	CATLAGGPRAEQYF
TRBD1	few	17	TRBV5-4	TRBJ2-4	TGTGCCAGCAGCTCTGGGACAGGGGGCCGACAAGAGAACATTCAGTACTTC	CASSSGTGGRQENIQYF
TRBD1	-	14	TRBV29-1	TRBJ1-2	TGCAGCGTTGAAGATGCAGGGGGGCACTATGGCTACACCTTC	CSVEDAGGHYGYTF
TRBD1	-	13	TRBV12-5	TRBJ1-2	TGTGCTAGTGGTTTGGGGACAGGTCGCGGCTACACCTTC	CASGLGTGRGYTF
-	few	14	TRBV5-1	TRBJ2-7	TGCGCCAGCAGCGTGTACCTGGGGCCCTACGAGCAGTACTTC	CASSVYLGPYEQYF
-	-	13	TRBV7-2	TRBJ2-5	TGTGCCAGCAGCTCGACAGTAAAAGAGACCCAGTACTTC	CASSSTVKETQYF
-	few	11	TRBV2	TRBJ2-1	TGTGCCCTTCAGGACTACAATGAGCAGTTCTTC	CALQDYNEQFF
-	few	13	TRBV7-3	TRBJ1-1	TGTGCCAGCAGCTTAATGGCGGACACTGAAGCTTTCTTT	CASSLMADTEAFF
-	-	12	TRBV5-4	TRBJ1-5	TGTGCCAGCAGCCTGGACAGTCAGCCCCAGCATTTT	CASSLDSQPQHF
TRBD2	-	13	TRBV11-3	TRBJ2-1	TGTGCCACGGGGCCTAGCGGGACCCATGAGCAGTTCTTC	CATGPSGTHEQFF
TRBD2	few	16	TRBV9	TRBJ2-1	TGTGCCAGCAGCGTAGTTAGCGGGAGCTCCTACAATGAGCAGTTCTTC	CASSVVSGSSYNEQFF
-	-	16	TRBV5-6	TRBJ2-1	TGTGCCAGCAGTTCTTTATCTCGGTCGTCGTACAATGAGCAGTTCTTC	CASSSLSRSSYNEQFF
-	few	16	TRBV4-3	TRBJ2-1	TGCGCCAGCAGCCAAGCGGACCGTCTGGGGAGGAGTGAGCAGTTCTTC	CASSQADRLGRSEQFF
-	few	14	TRBV4-2	TRBJ2-7	TGTGCCAGCAGCCAAGAGGCCGTGACCTACGAGCAGTACTTC	CASSQEAVTYEQYF
-	few	17	TRBV28	TRBJ1-5	TGTGCCAGCAGTTCAGATCTCCTCAGGGCGGTGAATCAGCCCCAGCATTTT	CASSSDLLRAVNQPQHF
-	few	14	TRBV28	TRBJ2-7	TGTGCCAGCAGTTTAACCCAACAATCCTACGAGCAGTACTTC	CASSLTQQSYEQYF
-	few	15	TRBV25-1	TRBJ2-1	TGTGCCAGCAGTGAATCTGGTGTCGGGGGCAATGAGCAGTTCTTC	CASSESGVGGNEQFF